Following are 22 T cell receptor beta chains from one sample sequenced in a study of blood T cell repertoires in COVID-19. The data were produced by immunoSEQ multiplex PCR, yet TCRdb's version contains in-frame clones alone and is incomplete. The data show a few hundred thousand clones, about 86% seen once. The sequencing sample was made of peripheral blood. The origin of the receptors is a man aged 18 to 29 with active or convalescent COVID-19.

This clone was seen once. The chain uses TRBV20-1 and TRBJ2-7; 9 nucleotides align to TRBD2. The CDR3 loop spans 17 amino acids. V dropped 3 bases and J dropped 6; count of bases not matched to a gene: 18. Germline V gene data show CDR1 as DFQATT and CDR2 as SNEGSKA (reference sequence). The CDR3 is CSASLTRRGGRASEQYF. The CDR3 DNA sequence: TGCAGTGCTAGTTTGACCCGAAGGGGCGGGAGGGCAAGCGAGCAGTACTTC.

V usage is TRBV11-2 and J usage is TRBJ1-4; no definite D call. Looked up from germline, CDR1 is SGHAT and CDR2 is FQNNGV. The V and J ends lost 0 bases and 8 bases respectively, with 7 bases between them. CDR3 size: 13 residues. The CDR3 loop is CASSLDLVEKLFF. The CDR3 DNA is TGTGCCAGCAGCTTAGATTTAGTCGAAAAACTGTTTTTT.

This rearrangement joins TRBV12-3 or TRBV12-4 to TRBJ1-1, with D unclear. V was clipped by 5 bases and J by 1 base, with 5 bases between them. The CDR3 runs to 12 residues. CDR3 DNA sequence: TGTGCCAGCAGTCACGGGAACACTGAAGCTTTCTTT. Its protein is CASSHGNTEAFF.

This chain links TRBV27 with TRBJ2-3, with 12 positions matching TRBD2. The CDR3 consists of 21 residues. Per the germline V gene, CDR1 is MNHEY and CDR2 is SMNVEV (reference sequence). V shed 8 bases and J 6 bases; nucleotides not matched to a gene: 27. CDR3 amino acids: CASAGGGITSGGLRPSDTQYF. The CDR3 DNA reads TGTGCCAGCGCCGGCGGGGGGATTACTAGCGGGGGGCTACGCCCCTCTGATACGCAGTATTTT.

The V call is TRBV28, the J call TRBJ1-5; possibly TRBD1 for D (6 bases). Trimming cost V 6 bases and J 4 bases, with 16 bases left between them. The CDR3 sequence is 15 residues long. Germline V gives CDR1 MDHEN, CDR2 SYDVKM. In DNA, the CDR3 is TGTGCCAGCAGCCCCGCGAGGGGGACGAATCAGCCCCAGCATTTT. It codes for CASSPARGTNQPQHF.

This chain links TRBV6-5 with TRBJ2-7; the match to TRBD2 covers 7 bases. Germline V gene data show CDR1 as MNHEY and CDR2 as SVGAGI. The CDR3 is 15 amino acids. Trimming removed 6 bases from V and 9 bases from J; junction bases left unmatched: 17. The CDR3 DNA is TGTGCCAGCAGCCCCGAAGCGGGGCAGCCTCCCTGGCAGTACTTC. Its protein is CASSPEAGQPPWQYF.

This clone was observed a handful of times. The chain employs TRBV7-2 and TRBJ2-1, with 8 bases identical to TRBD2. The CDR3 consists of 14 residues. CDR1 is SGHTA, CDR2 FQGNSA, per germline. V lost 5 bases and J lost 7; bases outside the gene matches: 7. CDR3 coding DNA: TGTGCCAGCAGCGCCCAAGGCGGGGGGAATGAGCAGTTCTTC. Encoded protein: CASSAQGGGNEQFF. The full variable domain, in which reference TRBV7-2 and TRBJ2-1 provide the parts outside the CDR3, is GAGVSQSPSNKVTEKGKDVELRCDPISGHTALYWYRQSLGQGLEFLIYFQGNSAPDKSGLPSDRFSAERTGGSVSTLTIQRTQQEDSAVYLCASSAQGGGNEQFFGPGTRLTVL.

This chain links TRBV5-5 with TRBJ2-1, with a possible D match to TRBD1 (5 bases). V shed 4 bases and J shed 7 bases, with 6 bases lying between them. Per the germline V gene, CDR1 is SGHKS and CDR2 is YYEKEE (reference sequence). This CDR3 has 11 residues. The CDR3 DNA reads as TGTGCCAGCAGCCCAGGGAATGAGCAGTTCTTC. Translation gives CASSPGNEQFF.

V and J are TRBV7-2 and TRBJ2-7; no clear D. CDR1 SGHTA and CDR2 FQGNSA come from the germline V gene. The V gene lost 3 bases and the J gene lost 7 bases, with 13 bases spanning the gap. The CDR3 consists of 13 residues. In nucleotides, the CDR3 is TGTGCCAGCAGCTTGAGGATCCTTGGGGAGCAGTACTTC. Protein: CASSLRILGEQYF.

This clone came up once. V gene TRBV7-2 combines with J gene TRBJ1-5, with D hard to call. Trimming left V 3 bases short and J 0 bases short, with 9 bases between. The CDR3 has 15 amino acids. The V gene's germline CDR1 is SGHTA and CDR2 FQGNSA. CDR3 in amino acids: CASSFYHSSNQPQHF. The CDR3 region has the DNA TGTGCCAGCAGCTTCTACCACAGTAGCAATCAGCCCCAGCATTTT.

The CDR3 sequence: CASSQGTSATDTQYF. The CDR3 DNA reads as TGTGCCAGCAGCCAAGGGACTAGCGCCACAGATACGCAGTATTTT. This chain uses TRBV3-1 (or the pseudogene TRBV3-2) with TRBJ2-3, with TRBD2 matching over 9 bases. Per the germline V gene, CDR1 is LGHDT and CDR2 is YNNKEL (reference sequence). This CDR3 spans 15 amino acids. The trim removed 1 base at V and 2 bases at J, leaving 1 base unmatched.

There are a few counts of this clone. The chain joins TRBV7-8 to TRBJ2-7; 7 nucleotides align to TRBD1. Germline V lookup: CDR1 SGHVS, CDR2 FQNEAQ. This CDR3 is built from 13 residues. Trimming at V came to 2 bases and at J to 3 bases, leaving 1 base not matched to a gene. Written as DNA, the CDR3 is TGTGCCAGCAGCTTAACAGGGGTCTACGAGCAGTACTTC. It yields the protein CASSLTGVYEQYF. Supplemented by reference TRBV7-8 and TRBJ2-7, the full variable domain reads GAGVSQSPRYKVAKRGQDVALRCDPISGHVSLFWYQQALGQGPEFLTYFQNEAQLDKSGLPSDRFFAERPEGSVSTLKIQRTQQEDSAVYLCASSLTGVYEQYFGPGTRLTVT.

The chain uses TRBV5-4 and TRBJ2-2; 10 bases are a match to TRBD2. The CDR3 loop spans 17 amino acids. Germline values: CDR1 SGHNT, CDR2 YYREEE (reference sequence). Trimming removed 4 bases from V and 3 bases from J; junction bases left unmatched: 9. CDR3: CASSNSLAGVYTGELFF. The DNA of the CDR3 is TGTGCCAGCAGCAACTCGCTAGCGGGGGTTTACACCGGGGAGCTGTTTTTT.

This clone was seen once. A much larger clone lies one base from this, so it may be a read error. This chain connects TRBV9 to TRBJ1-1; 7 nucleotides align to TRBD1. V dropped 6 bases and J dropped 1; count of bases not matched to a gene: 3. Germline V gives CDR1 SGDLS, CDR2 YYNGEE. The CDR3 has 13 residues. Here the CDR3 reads CASTDRENTEAFF. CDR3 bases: TGTGCCAGCACCGACAGGGAGAACACTGAAGCTTTCTTT. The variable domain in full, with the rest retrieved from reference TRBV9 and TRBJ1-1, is DSGVTQTPKHLITATGQRVTLRCSPRSGDLSVYWYQQSLDQGLQFLIQYYNGEERAKGNILERFSAQQFPDLHSELNLSSLELGDSALYFCASTDRENTEAFFGQGTRLTVV.

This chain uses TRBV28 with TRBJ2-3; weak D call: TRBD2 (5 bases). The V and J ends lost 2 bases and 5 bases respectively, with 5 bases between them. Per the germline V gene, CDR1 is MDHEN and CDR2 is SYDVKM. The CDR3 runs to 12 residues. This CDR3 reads CASSLGRDTQYF. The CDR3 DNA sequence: TGTGCCAGCAGTTTAGGGAGAGATACGCAGTATTTT. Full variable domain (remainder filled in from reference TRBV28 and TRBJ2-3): DVKVTQSSRYLVKRTGEKVFLECVQDMDHENMFWYRQDPGLGLRLIYFSYDVKMKEKGDIPEGYSVSREKKERFSLILESASTNQTSMYLCASSLGRDTQYFGPGTRLTVL.

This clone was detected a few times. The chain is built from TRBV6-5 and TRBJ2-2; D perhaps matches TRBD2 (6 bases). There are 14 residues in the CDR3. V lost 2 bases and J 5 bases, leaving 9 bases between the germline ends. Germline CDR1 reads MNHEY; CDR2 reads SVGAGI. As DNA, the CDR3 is TGTGCCAGCAGTTACCGGACTACGACCGGGGAGCTGTTTTTT. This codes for CASSYRTTTGELFF.

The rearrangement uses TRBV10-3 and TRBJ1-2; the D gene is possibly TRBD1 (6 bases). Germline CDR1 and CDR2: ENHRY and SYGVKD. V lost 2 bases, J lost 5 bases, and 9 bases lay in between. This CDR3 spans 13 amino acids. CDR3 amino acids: CAISEGQKYGYTF. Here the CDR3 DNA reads TGTGCCATCAGTGAGGGACAGAAATATGGCTACACCTTC.

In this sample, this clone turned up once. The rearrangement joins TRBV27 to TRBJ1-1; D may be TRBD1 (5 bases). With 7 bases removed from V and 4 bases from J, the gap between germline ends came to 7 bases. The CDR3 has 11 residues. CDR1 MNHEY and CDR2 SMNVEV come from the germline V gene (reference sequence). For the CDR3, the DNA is TGTGCCAGCAACCAGGGCACTGAAGCTTTCTTT. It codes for CASNQGTEAFF.

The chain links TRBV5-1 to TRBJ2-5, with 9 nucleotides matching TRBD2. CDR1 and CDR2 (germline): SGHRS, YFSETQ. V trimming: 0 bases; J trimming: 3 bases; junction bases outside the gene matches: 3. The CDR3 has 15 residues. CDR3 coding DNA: TGCGCCAGCAGCTTGGAGGCTAGCGGGAAAGAGACCCAGTACTTC. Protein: CASSLEASGKETQYF.

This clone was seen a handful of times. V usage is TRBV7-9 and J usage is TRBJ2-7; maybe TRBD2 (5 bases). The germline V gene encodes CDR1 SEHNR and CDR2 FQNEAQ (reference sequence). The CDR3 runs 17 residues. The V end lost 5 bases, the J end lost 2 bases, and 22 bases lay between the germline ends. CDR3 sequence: CASSPREGFGGAYEQYF. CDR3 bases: TGTGCCAGCAGCCCCCGAGAGGGTTTTGGCGGAGCCTACGAGCAGTACTTC.

The CDR3 nucleotides are TGTGCCAGCAGTTTATCACCGCCGCGGGCAGCTAGCAATCAGCCCCAGCATTTT. Its protein product is CASSLSPPRAASNQPQHF. The rearrangement joins TRBV27 to TRBJ1-5, with D unresolved. V was cut by 0 bases and J by 0 bases, with 15 bases left in between. Per the germline V gene, CDR1 is MNHEY and CDR2 is SMNVEV (reference sequence). The CDR3 length is 18 residues.

In DNA form, the CDR3 reads TGTGCCAGCAGCTGGAGACAGGGGGCAGGAGATACGCAGTATTTT. Its translation: CASSWRQGAGDTQYF. The chain has TRBV7-9 and TRBJ2-3; TRBD1 matches at 10 bases. V dropped 4 bases and J dropped 5; count of bases not matched to a gene: 6. Looked up from germline, CDR1 is SEHNR and CDR2 is FQNEAQ (reference sequence). CDR3 length: 15 amino acids. Variable domain in full (rest from reference TRBV7-9 and TRBJ2-3): DTGVSQNPRHKITKRGQNVTFRCDPISEHNRLYWYRQTLGQGPEFLTYFQNEAQLEKSRLLSDRFSAERPKGSFSTLEIQRTEQGDSAMYLCASSWRQGAGDTQYFGPGTRLTVL.